What follows describes a single T cell receptor beta chain. Its specificity is unknown. The CDR3 covers 17 residues. Germline V lookup: CDR1 SGHVS, CDR2 FNYEAQ. The V end was cut by 3 bases, the J end by 0 bases, with 17 bases between. This entry belongs to a study of Tregs in tolerant kidney transplant recipients. CD4+CD25+CD127- Tregs, CD4+CD25- non-Tregs, CD4 and CD8 cells were sorted. The study, taken as a whole, reports: Biological reproducibility was not directly addressed in this study. Tregs expanded with activated donor B cells seemed most donor-specific.

Profiled with immunoSEQ multiplex PCR; TCRdb holds only in-frame clones, not every one. The repertoire holds around 61,000 clones, with around 83% as singletons. V gene TRBV7-6 combines with J gene TRBJ1-1; D perhaps matches TRBD1 (6 bases). Sequenced sample: CD4+ T cells from blood. The receptor was derived from a human donor in good health. The chain's CDR3 is CASSLVAHRDMNTEAFF. For the CDR3, the DNA is TGTGCCAGCAGCTTGGTGGCCCACAGGGATATGAACACTGAAGCTTTCTTT.